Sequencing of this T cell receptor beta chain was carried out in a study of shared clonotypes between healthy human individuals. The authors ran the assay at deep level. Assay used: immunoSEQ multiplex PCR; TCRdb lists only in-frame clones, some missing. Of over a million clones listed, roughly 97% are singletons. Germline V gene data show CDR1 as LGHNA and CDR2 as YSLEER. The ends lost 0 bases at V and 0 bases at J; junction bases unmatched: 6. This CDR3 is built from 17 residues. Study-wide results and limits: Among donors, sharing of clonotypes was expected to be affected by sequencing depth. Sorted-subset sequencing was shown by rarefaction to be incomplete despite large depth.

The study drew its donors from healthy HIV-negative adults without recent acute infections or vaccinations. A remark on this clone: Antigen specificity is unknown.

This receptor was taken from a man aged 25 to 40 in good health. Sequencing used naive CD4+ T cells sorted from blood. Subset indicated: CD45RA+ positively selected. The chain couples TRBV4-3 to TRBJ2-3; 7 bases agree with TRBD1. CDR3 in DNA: TGCGCCAGCAGCCAAGACTACAGGGGTCCTAGCACAGATACGCAGTATTTT. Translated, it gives CASSQDYRGPSTDTQYF.